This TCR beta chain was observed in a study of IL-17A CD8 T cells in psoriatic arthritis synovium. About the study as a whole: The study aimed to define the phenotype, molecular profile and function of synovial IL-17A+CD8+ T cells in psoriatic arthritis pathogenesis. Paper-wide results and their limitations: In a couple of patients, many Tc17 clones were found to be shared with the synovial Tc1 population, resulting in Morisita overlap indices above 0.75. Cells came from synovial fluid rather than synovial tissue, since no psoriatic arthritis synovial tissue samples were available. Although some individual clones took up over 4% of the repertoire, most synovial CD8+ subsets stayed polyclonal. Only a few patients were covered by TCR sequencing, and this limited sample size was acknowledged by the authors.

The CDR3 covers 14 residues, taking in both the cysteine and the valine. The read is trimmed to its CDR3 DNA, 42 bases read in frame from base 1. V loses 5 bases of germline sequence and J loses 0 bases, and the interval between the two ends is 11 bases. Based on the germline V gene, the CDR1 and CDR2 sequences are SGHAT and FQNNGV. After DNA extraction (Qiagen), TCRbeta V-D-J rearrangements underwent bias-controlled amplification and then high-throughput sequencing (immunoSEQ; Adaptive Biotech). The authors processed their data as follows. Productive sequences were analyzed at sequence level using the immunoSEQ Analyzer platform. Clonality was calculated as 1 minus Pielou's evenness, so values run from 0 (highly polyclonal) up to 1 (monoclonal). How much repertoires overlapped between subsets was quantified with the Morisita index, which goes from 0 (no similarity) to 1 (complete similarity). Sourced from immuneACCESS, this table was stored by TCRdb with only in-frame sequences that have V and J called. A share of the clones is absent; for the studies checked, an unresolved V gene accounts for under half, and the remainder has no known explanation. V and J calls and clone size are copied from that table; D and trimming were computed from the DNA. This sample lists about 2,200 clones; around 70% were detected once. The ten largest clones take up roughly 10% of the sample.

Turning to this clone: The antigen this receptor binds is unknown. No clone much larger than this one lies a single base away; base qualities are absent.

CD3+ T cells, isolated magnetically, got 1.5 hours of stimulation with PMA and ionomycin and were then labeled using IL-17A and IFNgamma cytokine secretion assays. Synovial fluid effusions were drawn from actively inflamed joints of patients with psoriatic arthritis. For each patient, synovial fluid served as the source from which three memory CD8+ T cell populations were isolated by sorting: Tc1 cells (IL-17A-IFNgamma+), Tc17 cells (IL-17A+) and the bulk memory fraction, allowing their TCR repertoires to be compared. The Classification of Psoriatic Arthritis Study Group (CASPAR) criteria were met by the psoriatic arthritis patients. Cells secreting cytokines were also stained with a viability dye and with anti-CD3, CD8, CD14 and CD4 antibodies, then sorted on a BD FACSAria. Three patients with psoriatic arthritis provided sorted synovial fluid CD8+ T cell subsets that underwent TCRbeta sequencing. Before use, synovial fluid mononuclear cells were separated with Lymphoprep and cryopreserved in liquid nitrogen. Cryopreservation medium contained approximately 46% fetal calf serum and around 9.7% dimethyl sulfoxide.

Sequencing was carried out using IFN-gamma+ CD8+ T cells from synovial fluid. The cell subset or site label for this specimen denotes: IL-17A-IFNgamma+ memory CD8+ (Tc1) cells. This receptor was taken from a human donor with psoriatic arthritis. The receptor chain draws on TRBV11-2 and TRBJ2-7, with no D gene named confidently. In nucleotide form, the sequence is TGTGCCAGCAGCGCCTACTCGAGCTCCTACGAGCAGTACGTC. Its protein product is CASSAYSSSYEQYV.